A single sample gave rise to the 2 T cell receptor beta chains below, sequenced in a study of identifying expanded T cells in peripheral blood. This table comes from immunoSEQ multiplex PCR, and its TCRdb copy is limited to in-frame clones, with some not included. The table records about 78,000 clones, 80% to 90% of them present only once. What was sequenced was blood. Every receptor here comes from a person aged 18-69 years in good health.

The chain joins TRBV6-6 to TRBJ2-3; no clear D gene. Looked up from germline, CDR1 is MNHNY and CDR2 is SVGAGI (reference sequence). The V and J ends lost 4 bases and 3 bases respectively, with 5 bases between them. The CDR3 totals 12 residues. The CDR3 DNA reads TGTGCCAGCAGTTCCACGACAGATACGCAGTATTTT. Translation: CASSSTTDTQYF.

The chain employs TRBV5-4 and TRBJ1-1, with a weak D call TRBD1 (6 bases). The V gene lost 5 bases and the J gene lost 1 base, with 9 bases spanning the gap. Germline V gene data show CDR1 as SGHNT and CDR2 as YYREEE (reference sequence). The CDR3 totals 13 residues. The CDR3 coding sequence is TGTGCCAGCAGTGGACAGACGAACACTGAAGCTTTCTTT. The encoded protein is CASSGQTNTEAFF.